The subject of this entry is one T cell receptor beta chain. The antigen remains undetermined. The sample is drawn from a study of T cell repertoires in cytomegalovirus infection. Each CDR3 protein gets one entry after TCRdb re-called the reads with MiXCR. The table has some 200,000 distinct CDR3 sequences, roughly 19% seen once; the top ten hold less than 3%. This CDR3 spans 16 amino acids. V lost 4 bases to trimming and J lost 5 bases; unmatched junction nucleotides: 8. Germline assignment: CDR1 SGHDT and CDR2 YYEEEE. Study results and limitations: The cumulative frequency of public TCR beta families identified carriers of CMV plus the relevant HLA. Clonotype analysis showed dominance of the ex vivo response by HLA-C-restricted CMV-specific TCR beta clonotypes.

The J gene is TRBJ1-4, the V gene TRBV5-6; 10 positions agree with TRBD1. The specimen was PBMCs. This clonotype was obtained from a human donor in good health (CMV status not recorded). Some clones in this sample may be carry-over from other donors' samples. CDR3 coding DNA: TGTGCCAGCAGCCGGGACAGGGGCGCAGGCAATGAAAAACTGTTTTTT. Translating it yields CASSRDRGAGNEKLFF.